This is a list of T cell receptor beta chains from one sample in a study of post-analysis software for immune sequencing data. Each CDR3 protein is one row after TCRdb ran MiXCR on the PCR reads. Among 740,000 or so distinct CDR3 sequences listed, roughly 58% were seen once. Sequencing was carried out using blood. The receptors shown here come from a girl aged 10-17 years with multiple sclerosis. Each CDR3 is given with its conserved first and last residue. D genes are given only for firm matches. Only part of the rows carry a size: once, few, many, or a class if the clone is expanded.

j_gene | v_gene | abundance | len | d_gene | CDR3nt | CDR3aa
TRBJ1-6 | TRBV15 | - | 15 | - | TGTGCCTCCAGCGCCAGCAGCGGCAGTTATTCACCCCTCCACTTT | CASSASSGSYSPLHF
TRBJ2-1 | TRBV30 | - | 14 | TRBD1 | TGTGCCTATAAGACAGGGAGCTTCCACAATGAGCAGTTCTTC | CAYKTGSFHNEQFF
TRBJ2-6 | TRBV7-9 | few | 17 | - | TGTGCCAGCAGCTTAAGCCCGGGATCCTCTGGGGCCAACGTCCTGACTTTC | CASSLSPGSSGANVLTF
TRBJ2-1 | TRBV12-3/TRBV12-4 | - | 15 | - | TGTGCCAGCAGTTTAGCCGGACGTTACAGGGATGAGCAGTTCTTC | CASSLAGRYRDEQFF
TRBJ1-2 | TRBV2 | few | 11 | - | TGTGCCAGCACCATAGAGTATGGCTACACCTTC | CASTIEYGYTF
TRBJ2-1 | TRBV7-2 | few | 12 | - | TGTGCCAGCAGCTTAATCGTCAATGAGCAGTTCTTC | CASSLIVNEQFF
TRBJ2-1 | TRBV20-1 | - | 12 | - | TGCAGTGCTAGTCCCCGGGAAGCTGAGCAGTTCTTC | CSASPREAEQFF
TRBJ2-3 | TRBV29-1 | - | 14 | TRBD2 | TGCAGCGTCCGGGAACTAGCGGATACCGATACGCAGTATTTT | CSVRELADTDTQYF
TRBJ1-2 | TRBV12-3/TRBV12-4 | - | 15 | - | TGTGCCAGCCGTTTCCGGGTTGAAGCTAACTATGGCTACACCTTC | CASRFRVEANYGYTF
TRBJ1-2 | TRBV6-2/TRBV6-3 | - | 11 | TRBD1 | TGTGCCAGCAACAGGGGGTATGGCTACACCTTC | CASNRGYGYTF
TRBJ2-4 | TRBV27 | - | 14 | TRBD1 | TGTGCCAGCAGTTCAGGGACAGGGAAAAACATTCAGTACTTC | CASSSGTGKNIQYF
TRBJ1-2 | TRBV20-1 | - | 13 | - | TGCAGTGCTAGCTTACGGACTAACTATGGCTACACCTTC | CSASLRTNYGYTF
TRBJ2-3 | TRBV29-1 | - | 14 | - | TGCAGCGTACATCCCCGGGGGTCCACAGATACGCAGTATTTT | CSVHPRGSTDTQYF
TRBJ1-5 | TRBV20-1 | - | 17 | TRBD1 | TGCAGTGCTAGATCGACAGGGGGCTTAATCGGCAATCAGCCCCAGCATTTT | CSARSTGGLIGNQPQHF
TRBJ2-1 | TRBV6-5 | - | 14 | - | TGTGCCAGCAGGAGGAATAAAGATTACAATGAGCAGTTCTTC | CASRRNKDYNEQFF
TRBJ2-5 | TRBV12-3/TRBV12-4 | - | 14 | - | TGTGCCAGCAGTTTATTGGCAGGGGATGAGACCCAGTACTTC | CASSLLAGDETQYF
TRBJ1-1 | TRBV7-9 | - | 14 | - | TGTGCCAGCAGCTTATCAGGGGCAACAACTGAAGCTTTCTTT | CASSLSGATTEAFF
TRBJ2-3 | TRBV20-1 | - | 12 | - | TGCAGTGCTAGAGATGGGGGGGGCCCTCCGTATTTT | CSARDGGGPPYF
TRBJ2-3 | TRBV30 | - | 17 | TRBD2 | TGTGCCTGGAGTGTACGGGCGGGGACTAGCGGCACAGATACGCAGTATTTT | CAWSVRAGTSGTDTQYF
TRBJ2-1 | TRBV15 | - | 14 | - | TGTGCCACCAGCAGGAGAGCGACAACTGATGAGCAGTTCTTC | CATSRRATTDEQFF
TRBJ2-3 | TRBV3-1 | - | 14 | - | TGTGCCAGCAGCCCGGGGGCTAGCGGAGATACGCAGTATTTT | CASSPGASGDTQYF
TRBJ1-2 | TRBV29-1 | few | 13 | - | TGCAGCGCCCTCGTCGGACAGAACTATGGCTACACCTTC | CSALVGQNYGYTF
TRBJ1-2 | TRBV7-2 | - | 15 | - | TGTGCCAGCAACCTAGCGAAGATTTTATCCTACGGCTACACCTTC | CASNLAKILSYGYTF
TRBJ2-1 | TRBV5-1 | few | 16 | TRBD1 | TGCGCCAGCAGCTTGGCCGAGAGACAGGGTCTTTCTGAGCAGTTCTTC | CASSLAERQGLSEQFF
TRBJ2-3 | TRBV29-1 | - | 13 | - | TGCAGCGTTGCCACAGGAAACACAGATACGCAGTATTTT | CSVATGNTDTQYF
TRBJ2-7 | TRBV2 | - | 12 | - | TGTGCCAACAGTCCCCCCGGCTACGAGCAGTACTTC | CANSPPGYEQYF